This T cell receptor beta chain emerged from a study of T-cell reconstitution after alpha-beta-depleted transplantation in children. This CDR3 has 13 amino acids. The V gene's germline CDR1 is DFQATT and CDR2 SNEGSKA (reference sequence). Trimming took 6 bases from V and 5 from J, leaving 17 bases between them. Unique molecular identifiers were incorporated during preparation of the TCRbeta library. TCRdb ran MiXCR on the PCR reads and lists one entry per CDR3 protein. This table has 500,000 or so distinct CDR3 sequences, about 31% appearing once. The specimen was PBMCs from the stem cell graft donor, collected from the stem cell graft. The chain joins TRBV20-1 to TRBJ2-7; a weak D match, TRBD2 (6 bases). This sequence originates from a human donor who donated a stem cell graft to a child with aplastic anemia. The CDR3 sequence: CSAARPGTHEQYF. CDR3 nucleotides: TGCAGTGCCGCACGACCCGGGACTCACGAGCAGTACTTC.